This T cell receptor beta chain was documented in a study of Ad26.COV2.S vaccination and SARS-CoV-2 variants. The CDR3 totals 15 residues. Trimming took off 1 base at V and 6 bases at J, with 14 bases between the two ends. CDR1 SGHRS and CDR2 YFSETQ come from the germline V gene. Study conclusions and caveats: Possibly, TCR breadth and depth analyses underestimated total T cell responses. Ad26.COV2.S recipients had broader spike-specific TCRs (P = 0.0014). After vaccination, reports described spike-specific CD8+ and CD4+ T cell responses as showing substantial breadth.

Sample treatment: over 15 received Ad26.COV2.S at low or high dose, single or two shots; 5 received placebo; per-sample allocation not given. Specimens were obtained on day 63 following the first vaccine or placebo injection. Aged 18-55 years, donor was enrolled in Boston in 2020. The assay was immunoSEQ multiplex PCR, and TCRdb's table has in-frame clones only and misses some. The profile shows about 330,000 clones, approximately 87% of them singletons. Comment on this clone: Its cognate antigen is unknown.

The specimen was peripheral blood, collected in a trial of Ad26.COV2.S vaccine versus placebo. The genes are TRBV5-1 and TRBJ2-1; D remains ambiguous. The receptor comes from a person aged 18-65 years who received the Ad26.COV2.S COVID-19 vaccine or a placebo. CDR3 sequence reads: CASSLTDPRVNEQFF. The CDR3 DNA is TGCGCCAGCAGCTTGACCGATCCCCGCGTCAATGAGCAGTTCTTC.